Listed here are 18 T cell receptor beta chains from one sample, sequenced in a study of T cells in Graves' hyperthyroidism and ophthalmopathy (dated by TCRdb to the late 2010s). The library relied on multiplex PCR. The sample was run on an Illumina HiSeq 2000. TCR beta CDR3 regions were amplified from RNA transcripts. For the first round of RT-PCR on the TCR CDR3, the HTBI primer set was used together with the Qiagen OneStep RT-PCR kit. TCRdb ran its own pipeline on the public reads, namely fastp trimming at Q25 and MiXCR clone calling, and kept in-frame beta chains. Rows are unified per CDR3 protein, each entry keeping the most common DNA and genes. The sample table shows 750,000 to 900,000 distinct CDR3 sequences, and 38% are seen once. Approximately 8.7% of the sample rests with the top ten. Sequenced material: blood. The receptors originated from a man between 18 and 29 years old with Graves' hyperthyroidism.

Remarks on this clonotype: This may be a read error: a much more frequent sequence differs by one nucleotide. CDR3 protein: CASSADDRGNEKLFF. The CDR3 nucleotides are TGTGCCAGCAGCGCAGACGACAGGGGTAATGAAAAACTGTTTTTT. This chain joins TRBV9 and TRBJ1-4, with TRBD1 matching 8 bases. CDR1 SGDLS and CDR2 YYNGEE come from the germline V gene. The CDR3 totals 15 residues. The trim removed 3 bases at V and 4 bases at J, leaving 5 bases unmatched.

The chain couples TRBV4-1 to TRBJ1-6; no definite D call. Germline CDR1 MGHRA, CDR2 YSYEKL. V lost 1 base, J lost 14 bases, and 15 bases lay in between. The CDR3 length is 14 residues. The CDR3 spells CASSQVTAGESLHF. DNA of the CDR3: TGCGCCAGCAGCCAAGTAACCGCCGGCGAATCCCTCCACTTT.

This chain links TRBV29-1 with TRBJ1-2, with unresolved D. Germline V CDR1 and CDR2: SQVTM, ANQGSEA. V was pared by 7 bases and J by 8 bases, with 8 bases between. CDR3 size: 9 residues. The CDR3 DNA sequence: TGCAGCGCGACTGCGGGCTACACCTTC. This translates into CSATAGYTF.

The genes are TRBV20-1 and TRBJ1-2; no clear D gene. Deletions cut 0 bases from V and 1 base from J, with 9 bases between. This CDR3 is built from 14 residues. Per the germline V gene, CDR1 is DFQATT and CDR2 is SNEGSKA (reference sequence). CDR3 loop: CSARDLADNYGYTF. The CDR3 DNA is TGCAGTGCTAGAGATTTAGCTGATAACTATGGCTACACCTTC.

This sequence joins TRBV20-1 and TRBJ2-5; D uncertain. The length of the CDR3 is 14 residues. Germline V gene data show CDR1 as DFQATT and CDR2 as SNEGSKA (reference sequence). The V and J ends lost 3 bases and 4 bases respectively, with 15 bases between them. CDR3 coding DNA: TGCAGTGCTAGTAAGGGTCCTCCGAGAGAGACCCAGTACTTC. Translated, it gives CSASKGPPRETQYF.

This chain joins TRBV6-1 and TRBJ1-1, with D perhaps TRBD1 (5 bases). This CDR3 has 11 amino acids. With 8 bases removed from V and 5 bases from J, the gap between germline ends came to 9 bases. Germline CDR1 reads MNHNS; CDR2 reads SASEGT. The CDR3: CASVRTTEAFF. CDR3 coding DNA: TGTGCCAGCGTACGGACAACTGAAGCTTTCTTT.

This chain connects TRBV19 to TRBJ1-2; D gene uncertain. With 3 bases removed from V and 4 bases from J, the gap between germline ends came to 12 bases. The CDR3 contains 14 residues. Germline CDR1 and CDR2: LNHDA and SQIVND (reference sequence). The DNA of the CDR3 is TGTGCCAGTAGTATTGGACTGGGCAGCTATGGCTACACCTTC. Protein: CASSIGLGSYGYTF.

V gene TRBV14 combines with J gene TRBJ2-7, with D possibly being TRBD2 (5 bases). The CDR3 sequence is 15 residues long. Trimming left V 1 base short and J 1 base short, with 11 bases between. Germline CDR1 SGHDN, CDR2 FVKESK. CDR3 loop: CASSQGRRGSYEQYF. As DNA, the CDR3 is TGTGCCAGCAGCCAAGGGCGGCGAGGGTCCTACGAGCAGTACTTC.

This clonotype has a count of ten or more. CDR3 protein: CASSLTGNNEKLFF. The CDR3 region has the DNA TGCGCCAGCAGCTTGACAGGGAACAATGAAAAACTGTTTTTT. The rearrangement links TRBV5-1 to TRBJ1-4, with D possibly matching TRBD1 (6 bases). The CDR3 consists of 14 residues. CDR1 SGHRS and CDR2 YFSETQ come from the germline V gene. The ends were cut back, 1 base at V and 5 bases at J, with 9 bases in the middle.

The DNA of the CDR3 is TGTGCCAGCAGCTTTGACGGCGAGCGTGTGGGGGAGCTGTTTTTT. It codes for CASSFDGERVGELFF. The gene calls are TRBV7-2 and TRBJ2-2; D call uncertain. Trimming left V 3 bases short and J 8 bases short, with 16 bases between. This CDR3 is 15 amino acids long. Germline CDR1 is SGHTA and CDR2 is FQGNSA.

Ten or more counts support this clonotype. This chain links TRBV2 with TRBJ1-1, with D unresolved. This CDR3 contains 12 residues. V was shortened by 6 bases and J by 4 bases, with 9 bases between the two germline ends. Germline CDR1 and CDR2: SNHLY and FYNNEI. CDR3 bases: TGTGCCAGCAGGTGGACGGGCACTGAAGCTTTCTTT. This sequence encodes CASRWTGTEAFF.

The CDR3 region has the DNA TGCGCCAGCAGCACCCTCCTGGACCAAGAGACCCAGTACTTC. This codes for CASSTLLDQETQYF. The chain joins TRBV5-1 to TRBJ2-5; D unresolved. The CDR3 is made up of 14 amino acids. Trimming removed 4 bases from V and 0 bases from J, with 10 bases in between. Germline V gene sequence: CDR1 SGHRS, CDR2 YFSETQ.

This clonotype has ten or more counts. This rearrangement joins TRBV25-1 to TRBJ1-2; D is unresolved. V lost 0 bases to trimming and J lost 6 bases, with 14 bases between them. The CDR3 consists of 15 residues. Germline V gene data show CDR1 as MGHDK and CDR2 as SYGVNS. CDR3 bases: TGTGCCAGCAGTGAATACGGGTCCACAAGCCATGGCTACACCTTC. As protein: CASSEYGSTSHGYTF.

This clonotype occurred many times. J is TRBJ2-7 and V is TRBV19; the match to TRBD2 covers 14 bases. In germline, CDR1 is LNHDA, CDR2 SQIVND (reference sequence). CDR3 length: 16 amino acids. V lost 4 bases and J lost 6; bases outside the gene matches: 8. In DNA, the CDR3 is TGTGCCAGTAGTACCCAGGGACTAGCGGGAGTAGCCGAGCAGTACTTC. Amino acids: CASSTQGLAGVAEQYF. Using reference TRBV19 and TRBJ2-7 for the parts outside the CDR3, the full variable domain is DGGITQSPKYLFRKEGQNVTLSCEQNLNHDAMYWYRQDPGQGLRLIYYSQIVNDFQKGDIAEGYSVSREKKESFPLTVTSAQKNPTAFYLCASSTQGLAGVAEQYFGPGTRLTVT.

Many counts were recorded for this clonotype. The chain combines TRBV29-1 with TRBJ2-2; 8 bases map to TRBD2. The CDR3 is 15 residues long. V was clipped by 2 bases and J by 0 bases; unmatched bases: 2. Germline V gene data show CDR1 as SQVTM and CDR2 as ANQGSEA. The CDR3 DNA reads TGCAGCGTTGAAAAGGGACTAGCGAACACCGGGGAGCTGTTTTTT. Protein sequence: CSVEKGLANTGELFF.

This clonotype was seen many times. J is TRBJ1-6 and V is TRBV25-1; no clear D. Trimming left V 6 bases short and J 10 bases short, with 16 bases between. The CDR3 spans 14 residues. Per the germline V gene, CDR1 is MGHDK and CDR2 is SYGVNS. The CDR3 DNA sequence: TGTGCCAGCAGGTTGGGGAACGACAAATCACCCCTCCACTTT. This translates into CASRLGNDKSPLHF.

Comments on this clonotype: This may be a read error, as it is one base from a much larger clone. The chain employs TRBV7-9 and TRBJ1-6, with 9 bases fitting TRBD1. The trim removed 5 bases at V and 11 bases at J, leaving 7 bases unmatched. Per the germline V gene, CDR1 is SEHNR and CDR2 is FQNEAQ (reference sequence). CDR3 length equals 14 residues. The chain's CDR3 is CASSEGQGDPPLHF. CDR3 DNA: TGTGCCAGCAGCGAGGGACAGGGAGACCCACCCCTCCACTTT.

This clonotype has just a few counts. The chain combines TRBV7-8 with TRBJ2-5; D remains unclear. V gave up 5 bases and J gave up 4 bases, with 11 bases separating them. This CDR3 comprises 13 residues. CDR1 SGHVS and CDR2 FQNEAQ come from the germline V gene. The CDR3 DNA follows: TGTGCCAGCAGCCCCGAAATTACAGAGACCCAGTACTTC. It encodes CASSPEITETQYF.